In this sample, the clone carrying this TCR beta chain turned up a few times. The target antigen is unknown. Distinct nucleotide sequences in the sample also encode this CDR3. This entry is derived from a study of shared clonotypes between healthy human individuals. General observations from the study: Generation probabilities of non-shared clonotypes were lower (relative to those shared by all four donors).

V was pared by 3 bases and J by 2 bases, with 14 bases between. The CDR3 totals 16 residues. Germline-derived CDR1 and CDR2 are SGHDN and FVKESK. Libraries were prepared by immunoSEQ multiplex PCR; TCRdb keeps only in-frame clonotypes and omits some of them. The table lists about 1 million clones, about 75% of them singletons. V and J are TRBV14 and TRBJ2-1, with TRBD2 as a possible D gene (6 bases). The sample comprised memory CD4+ T cells sorted from blood. Specified subset: CD45RA-negative fraction. This clonotype was obtained from a young man in good health. The CDR3 is CASSHLGSGAYNEQFF. For the CDR3, the DNA is TGTGCCAGCAGCCATCTCGGGAGCGGAGCCTACAATGAGCAGTTCTTC.